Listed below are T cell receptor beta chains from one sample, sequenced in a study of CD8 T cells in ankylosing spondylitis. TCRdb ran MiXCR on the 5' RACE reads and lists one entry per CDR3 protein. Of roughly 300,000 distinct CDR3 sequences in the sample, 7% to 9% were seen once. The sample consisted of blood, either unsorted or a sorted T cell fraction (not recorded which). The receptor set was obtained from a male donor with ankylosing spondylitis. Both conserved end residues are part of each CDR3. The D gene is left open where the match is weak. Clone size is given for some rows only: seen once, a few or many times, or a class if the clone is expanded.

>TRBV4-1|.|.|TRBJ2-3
TGCGCCAGCAGCCAAGAGGGCTCCCGCCCAGGTACGCAGTATTTT
CASSQEGSRPGTQYF
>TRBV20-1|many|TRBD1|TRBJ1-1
TGCAGCATGACAGGGCTTAGGGACACTGAAGCTTTCTTT
CSMTGLRDTEAFF
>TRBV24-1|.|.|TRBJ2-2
TGTGCCACCAGTTTTTTCGCCGGGGAGCTGTTTTTT
CATSFFAGELFF
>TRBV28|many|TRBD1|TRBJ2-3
TGTGCCAGCAGCCGGGGACAGGGAAGGATGGATACGCAGTATTTT
CASSRGQGRMDTQYF
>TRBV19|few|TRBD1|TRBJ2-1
TGTGCCAGTAGTACCGACAGGGGCGGTGAGCAGTTCTTC
CASSTDRGGEQFF
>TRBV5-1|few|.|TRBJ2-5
TGCGCCAGCAGCTTGTGGGGTTGGGGGTTGGAGACCCAGTACTTC
CASSLWGWGLETQYF
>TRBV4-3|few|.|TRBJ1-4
TGCGCCAGCAGCCAAGATAGGGGAGTAGCAACTAATGAAAAACTGTTTTTT
CASSQDRGVATNEKLFF
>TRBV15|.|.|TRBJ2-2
TGTGCCACCAGCAGATATCTGGCGGTAGGAAACACCGGGGAGCTGTTTTTT
CATSRYLAVGNTGELFF
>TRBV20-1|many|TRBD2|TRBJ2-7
TGCAGTGCTGGAAGATGGGGACTAGCGAACTACGAGCAGTACTTC
CSAGRWGLANYEQYF
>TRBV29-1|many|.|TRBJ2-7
TGCAGCGTTGGTCCATCCTACGAGCAGTACTTC
CSVGPSYEQYF
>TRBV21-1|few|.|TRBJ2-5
TGTGCCAGCAGCGCCTCACTAGCGGGAGGAGAGACCCAGTACTTC
CASSASLAGGETQYF
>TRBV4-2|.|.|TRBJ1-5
TGTGCCAGCAGCCAAGGAATTGGTAGCCGATATAGCAATCAGCCCCAGCATTTT
CASSQGIGSRYSNQPQHF
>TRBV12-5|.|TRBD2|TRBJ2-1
TGTGCTAGTGGTTTGACTTCTAGCGGGAGGGCATACAATGAGCAGTTCTTC
CASGLTSSGRAYNEQFF
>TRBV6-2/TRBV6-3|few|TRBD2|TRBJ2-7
TGTGCCAGCAGAAGACCAGGACTAGCGGGCAACTACGAGCAGTACTTC
CASRRPGLAGNYEQYF
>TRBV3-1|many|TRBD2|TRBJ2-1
TGTGCCAGCAGCCAAGATCGGCTAGCGGCTTCCTACAATGAGCAGTTCTTC
CASSQDRLAASYNEQFF
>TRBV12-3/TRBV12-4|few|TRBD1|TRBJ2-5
TGTGCCAGCAGGAAGGGGCCGGGACAGGGGGAGACCCAGTACTTC
CASRKGPGQGETQYF
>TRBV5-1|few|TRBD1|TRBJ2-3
TGCGCCAGCAGGAGGGGACAGGGTATAGATACGCAGTATTTT
CASRRGQGIDTQYF
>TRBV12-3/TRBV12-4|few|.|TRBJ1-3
TGTGCCAGCAGAGCAGGGGTGAGCGACACCATATATTTT
CASRAGVSDTIYF
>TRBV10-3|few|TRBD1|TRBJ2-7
TGTGCCATCAGGACCCACCGGGACAGAGCCTACGAGCAGTACTTC
CAIRTHRDRAYEQYF
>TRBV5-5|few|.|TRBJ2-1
TGTGCCAGCAGCTTAGAAAGTCTAGGTGTAAAAAATGAGCAGTTCTTC
CASSLESLGVKNEQFF
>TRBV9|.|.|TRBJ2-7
TGTGCCAGCAGCGTAGCGACAGGGAGGGAGCAGTACTTC
CASSVATGREQYF
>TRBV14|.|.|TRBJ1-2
TGTGCCAGCAGCCCCTCGGCAGCGAACTATGGCTACACCTTC
CASSPSAANYGYTF
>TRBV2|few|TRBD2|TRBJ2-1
TGTGCCAGCAGTGGAGGACTAGCGGGAGGGTATGAGCAGTTCTTC
CASSGGLAGGYEQFF
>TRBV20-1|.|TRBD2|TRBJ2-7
TGCAGTGCTAGACCCGGGACTAGTGACTACGAGCAGTACTTC
CSARPGTSDYEQYF
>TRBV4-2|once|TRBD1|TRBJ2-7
TGTGCCAGCAGCTGGACAGGGGGCAGCGAGCAGTACTTC
CASSWTGGSEQYF
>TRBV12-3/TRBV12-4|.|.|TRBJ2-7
TGTGCCAGCAGTCCCAATATACGGACGGGTATTAAGTACTTC
CASSPNIRTGIKYF
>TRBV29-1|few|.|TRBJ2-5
TGCAGCGGGGGTTCAGGGGCTCGAGAGACCCAGTACTTC
CSGGSGARETQYF
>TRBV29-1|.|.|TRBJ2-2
TGCGGGGCCCCGCGAGTGAACACCGGGGAGCTGTTTTTT
CGAPRVNTGELFF
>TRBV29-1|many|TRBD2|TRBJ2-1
TGCAGCGTCTCGGAGGCTAGCGGGGAGAATGAGCAGTTCTTC
CSVSEASGENEQFF
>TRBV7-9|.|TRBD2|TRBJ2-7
TGTGCCAGCAGTTCTAATATAGCGGGAGAAGGGGACTACGAGCAGTACTTC
CASSSNIAGEGDYEQYF
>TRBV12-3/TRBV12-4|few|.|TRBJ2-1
TGTGCCAGCAGTTTCCTGGGTGCGAGTGAGCAGTTCTTC
CASSFLGASEQFF
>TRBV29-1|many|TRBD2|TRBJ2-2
TGCAGCGTTGAAAAGGCTAGCGGGAGAGACACCGGGGAGCTGTTTTTT
CSVEKASGRDTGELFF
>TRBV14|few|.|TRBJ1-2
TGTGCCAGCAGCCAAATCCGCCCAGGTCCCTATGGCTACACCTTC
CASSQIRPGPYGYTF
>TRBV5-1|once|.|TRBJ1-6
TGCGTCAGCAGCTGGCGTCGGGCTGACTACAATTCACCCCACCACTTT
CVSSWRRADYNSPHHF
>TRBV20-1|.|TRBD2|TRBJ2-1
TGCAGTGCTGGCGGGAGGGCGGGCAATGAGCAGTTCTTC
CSAGGRAGNEQFF